This T cell receptor beta chain was captured in a study of early T cells in non-severe SARS-CoV-2 infection. The overall study: From unsorted whole blood, bulk RNA was sequenced, and the chains remained unpaired.

This clonotype was picked up a small number of times. Its specificity is not known. Overall study findings and caveats: VDJdb-based annotation leaned toward anti-spike CD8 responses and missed private and CD4 specificities.

Researchers attached unique molecular identifiers to individual cDNA molecules. TCRdb analysed the 5' RACE reads with MiXCR anew, one entry per CDR3 protein. The sample lists around 57,000 distinct CDR3 sequences; roughly 8% were seen once. The sequence derives from an adult who was a healthcare worker with PCR-confirmed SARS-CoV-2 infection or an uninfected control (not recorded which). Sequenced input: whole blood.

CDR3 residues: CSARADLSFAYEQYF. CDR3 nucleotides: TGCAGTGCTAGAGCCGACTTATCCTTCGCCTACGAGCAGTACTTC. The chain joins TRBV20-1 to TRBJ2-7, with unresolved D. CDR3 length: 15 residues. V shed 1 base and J shed 2 bases, with 15 bases lying between them. The germline gives CDR1 DFQATT, CDR2 SNEGSKA (reference sequence).